This TCR beta chain emerged from a study of shared clonotypes between healthy human individuals. The wider study: Three CD4 naive, three CD4 memory, two CD8 naive and one CD8 memory plate were used per donor.

CDR1 SNHLY and CDR2 FYNNEI come from the germline V gene. The CDR3 is 14 residues long. V was shortened by 3 bases and J by 6 bases, with 12 bases between the two germline ends. A deep-level run was used for the assay. Sequenced by immunoSEQ multiplex PCR; TCRdb stores in-frame clones only, minus some. The sample has about 980,000 clones; approximately 80% are singletons. Study outcomes and limitations: What limited the represented genetic and exposure-history diversity was the small number of donors.

As concerns this clone: Antigen specificity is unknown.

The chain has TRBV2 and TRBJ1-5; D unresolved. The receptor was isolated from a man aged 18 to 29 in good health. Sequenced material: memory CD4+ T cells sorted from blood. The subset was: CD45RA-negative fraction. The DNA for the CDR3 is TGTGCCAGCAGTGACTCGGGGATTCCTCAGCCCCAGCATTTT. This gives the protein CASSDSGIPQPQHF.